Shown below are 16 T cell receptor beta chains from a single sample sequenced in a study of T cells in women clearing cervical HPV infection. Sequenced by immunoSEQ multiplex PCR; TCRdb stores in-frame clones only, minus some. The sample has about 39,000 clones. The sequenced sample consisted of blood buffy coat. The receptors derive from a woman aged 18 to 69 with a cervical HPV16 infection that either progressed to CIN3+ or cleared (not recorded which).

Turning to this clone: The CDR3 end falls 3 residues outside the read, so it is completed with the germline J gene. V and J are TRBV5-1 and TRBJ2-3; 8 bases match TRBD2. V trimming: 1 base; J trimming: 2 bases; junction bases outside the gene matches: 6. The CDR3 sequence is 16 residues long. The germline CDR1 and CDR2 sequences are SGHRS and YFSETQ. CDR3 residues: CASSLNAGGDTDTQYF. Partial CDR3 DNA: TGCGCCAGCAGCTTGAACGCGGGAGGAGACACAGATACG.

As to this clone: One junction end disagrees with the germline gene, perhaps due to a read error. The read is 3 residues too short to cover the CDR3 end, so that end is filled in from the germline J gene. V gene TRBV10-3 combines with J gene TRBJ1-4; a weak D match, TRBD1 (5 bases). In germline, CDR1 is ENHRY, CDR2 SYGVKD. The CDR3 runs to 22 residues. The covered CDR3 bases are TGTGACATCGGCCCAAAAGAACCCGACAGCTTTCTATCTCGACGAGCTTTTTGGGAA. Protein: CDIGPKEPDSFLSRRAFWE. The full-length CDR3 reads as CDIGPKEPDSFLSRRAFWELFF.

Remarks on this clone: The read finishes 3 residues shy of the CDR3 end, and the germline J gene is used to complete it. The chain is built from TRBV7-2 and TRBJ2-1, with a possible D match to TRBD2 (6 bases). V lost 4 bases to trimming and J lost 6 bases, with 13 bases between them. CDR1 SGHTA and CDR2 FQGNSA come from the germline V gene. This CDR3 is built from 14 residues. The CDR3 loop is CASSSGESPNEQFF. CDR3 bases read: TGTGCCAGCAGCTCGGGGGAGAGCCCCAATGAG.

Incomplete CDR3 DNA: TGTGCCAGCAGCTTAGCGCAAGGCGGGGGTTTCATTGAG. This translates into CASSLAQGGGFIE. The whole CDR3 region reads CASSLAQGGGFIEQFF. The chain links TRBV7-2 to TRBJ2-1; 7 nucleotides agree with TRBD2. With the read ending 3 residues before the CDR3 end, the germline J gene is used to fill in that end. V gave up 0 bases and J gave up 9 bases; unmatched junction bases: 11. Germline values: CDR1 SGHTA, CDR2 FQGNSA. CDR3 size: 16 residues. Using reference TRBV7-2 and TRBJ2-1 for the parts outside the CDR3, the full variable domain is GAGVSQSPSNKVTEKGKDVELRCDPISGHTALYWYRQSLGQGLEFLIYFQGNSAPDKSGLPSDRFSAERTGGSVSTLTIQRTQQEDSAVYLCASSLAQGGGFIEQFFGPGTRLTVL.

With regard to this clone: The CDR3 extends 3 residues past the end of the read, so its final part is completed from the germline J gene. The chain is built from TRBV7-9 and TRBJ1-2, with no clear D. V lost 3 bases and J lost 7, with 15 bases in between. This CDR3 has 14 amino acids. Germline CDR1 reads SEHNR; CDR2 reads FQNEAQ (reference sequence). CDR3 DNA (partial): TGTGCCAGCAGCTTGGGGAGCGGGCGAGGTGGC. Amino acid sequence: CASSLGSGRGG. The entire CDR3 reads CASSLGSGRGGYTF.

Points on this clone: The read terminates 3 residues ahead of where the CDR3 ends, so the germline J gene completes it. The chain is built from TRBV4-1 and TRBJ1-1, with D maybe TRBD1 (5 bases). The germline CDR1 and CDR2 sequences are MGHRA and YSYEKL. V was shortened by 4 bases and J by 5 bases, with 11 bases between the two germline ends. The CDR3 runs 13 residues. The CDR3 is CASSRDSRTEAFF. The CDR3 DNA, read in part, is TGCGCCAGCAGCCGCGACAGTAGAACTGAA.

This CDR3 is CASSLGGLAGGGDNEQFF. CDR3 DNA, as far as it was read: TGTGCCAGCAGCTTAGGGGGACTAGCGGGAGGAGGGGACAATGAG. The rearrangement uses TRBV13 and TRBJ2-1; TRBD2 agrees at 15 bases. The read ends 3 residues before the CDR3 terminus; that terminus is restored from the germline J gene. Germline CDR1 and CDR2: PRHDT and FYEKMQ (reference sequence). CDR3 length: 18 residues. V lost 0 bases and J lost 5; bases outside the gene matches: 5.

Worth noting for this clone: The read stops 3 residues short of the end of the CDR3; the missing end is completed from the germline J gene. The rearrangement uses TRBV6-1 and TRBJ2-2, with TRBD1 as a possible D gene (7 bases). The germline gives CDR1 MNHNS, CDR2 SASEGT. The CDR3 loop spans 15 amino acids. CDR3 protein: CASSGTRGVGGPLFF. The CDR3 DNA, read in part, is TGTGCCAGCAGTGGGACCAGGGGGGTCGGCGGACCG.

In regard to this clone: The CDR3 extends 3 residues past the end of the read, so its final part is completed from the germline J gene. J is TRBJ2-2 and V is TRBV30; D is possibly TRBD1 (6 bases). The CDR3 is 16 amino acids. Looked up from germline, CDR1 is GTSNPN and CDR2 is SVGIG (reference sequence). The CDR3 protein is CAWSPARGSTNEKLFF. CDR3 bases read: TGTGCCTGGAGTCCCGCCAGGGGTTCAACTAATGAAAAG.

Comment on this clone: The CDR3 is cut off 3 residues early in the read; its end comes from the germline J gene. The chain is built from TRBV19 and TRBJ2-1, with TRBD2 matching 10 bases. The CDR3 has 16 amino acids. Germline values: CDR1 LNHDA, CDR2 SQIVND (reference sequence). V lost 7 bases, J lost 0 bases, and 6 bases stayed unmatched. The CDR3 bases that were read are TGTGCCAGTACTCCAGCGGGAGGGATCTCCTACAATGAG. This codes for CASTPAGGISYNE. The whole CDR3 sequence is CASTPAGGISYNEQFF.

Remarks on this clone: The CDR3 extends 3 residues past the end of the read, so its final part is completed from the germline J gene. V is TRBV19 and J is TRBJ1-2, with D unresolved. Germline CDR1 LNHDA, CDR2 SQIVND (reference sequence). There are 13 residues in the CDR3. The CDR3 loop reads CASSPDTPEGYTF. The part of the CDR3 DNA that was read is TGTGCCAGTAGTCCTGACACACCGGAGGGC.

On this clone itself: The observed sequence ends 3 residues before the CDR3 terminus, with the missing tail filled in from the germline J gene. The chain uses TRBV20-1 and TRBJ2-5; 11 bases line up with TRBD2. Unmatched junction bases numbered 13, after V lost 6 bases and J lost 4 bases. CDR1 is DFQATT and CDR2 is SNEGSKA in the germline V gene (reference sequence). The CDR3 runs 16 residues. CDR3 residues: CSARISGRASRETQYF. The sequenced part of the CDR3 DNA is TGCAGTGCCAGGATTAGCGGGAGGGCCTCCCGAGAGACC.

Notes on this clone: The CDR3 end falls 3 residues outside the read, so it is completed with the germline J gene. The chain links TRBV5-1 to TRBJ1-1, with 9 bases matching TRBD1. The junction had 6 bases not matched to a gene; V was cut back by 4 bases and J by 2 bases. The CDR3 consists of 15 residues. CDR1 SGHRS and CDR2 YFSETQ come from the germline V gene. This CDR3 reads CASSPGDRDNTEAFF. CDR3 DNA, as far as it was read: TGCGCCAGCAGCCCGGGGGACAGGGACAACACTGAA. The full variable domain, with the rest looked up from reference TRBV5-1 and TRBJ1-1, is KAGVTQTPRYLIKTRGQQVTLSCSPISGHRSVSWYQQTPGQGLQFLFEYFSETQRNKGNFPGRFSGRQFSNSRSEMNVSTLELGDSALYLCASSPGDRDNTEAFFGQGTRLTVV.

CDR3 bases read: TGTGCCAGCAGCCTGACAGGGTCGGACACTGAA. This sequence encodes CASSLTGSDTE. From start to end, the CDR3 is CASSLTGSDTEAFF. V is TRBV5-6 and J is TRBJ1-1, with 7 positions matching TRBD1. The CDR3 end falls 3 residues outside the read, so it is completed with the germline J gene. The CDR3 contains 14 residues. Trimming cost V 4 bases and J 3 bases; bases outside gene matches: 6. Looked up from germline, CDR1 is SGHDT and CDR2 is YYEEEE.

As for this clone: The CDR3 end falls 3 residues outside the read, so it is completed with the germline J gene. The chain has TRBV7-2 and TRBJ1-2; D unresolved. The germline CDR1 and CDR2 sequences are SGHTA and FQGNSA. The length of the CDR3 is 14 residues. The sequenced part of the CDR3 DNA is TGTGCCAGCAGCTTCTCCGGAGGAACAGATACC. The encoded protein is CASSFSGGTDT. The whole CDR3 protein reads CASSFSGGTDTYTF.

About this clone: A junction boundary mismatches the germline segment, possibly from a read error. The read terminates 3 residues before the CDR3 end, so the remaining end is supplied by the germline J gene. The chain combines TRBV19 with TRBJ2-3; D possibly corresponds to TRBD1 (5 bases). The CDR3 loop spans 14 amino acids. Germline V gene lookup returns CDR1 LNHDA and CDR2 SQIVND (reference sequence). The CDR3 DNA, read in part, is TGTGCCAGTAGTATAAGCCCAGGGTCAGAGACG. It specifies CASSISPGSET. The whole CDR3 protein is CASSISPGSETQYF.